This is a list of T cell receptor beta chains from one sample in a study of graft-versus-host responses after intestinal transplantation. The repertoire was sequenced with immunoSEQ multiplex PCR; TCRdb's copy has only in-frame clones and lacks some. The sample lists more than 50,000 clones, roughly 90% seen once, with less than 2% in the top ten. The input for sequencing was ileum tissue, taken approximately 56 weeks after transplant. The receptors stem from a human patient who received an intestinal transplant, so some T cells may come from the graft donor. Both conserved end residues are part of each CDR3. The D gene is left open where the match is weak. Rows may omit the clone size; those that give it use once, few, many or a size class.

d_call	j_call	cdr3_length	v_call	clone_size	cdr3_aa	cdr3_nt
TRBD1	TRBJ1-5	16	TRBV5-5	.	CASSLAAGQGIQPQHF	TGTGCCAGCAGCTTGGCGGCGGGACAGGGGATTCAGCCCCAGCATTTT
TRBD2	TRBJ2-1	16	TRBV7-6	.	CASSLGTSGPYNEQFF	TGTGCCAGCAGCTTAGGGACTAGCGGACCCTACAATGAGCAGTTCTTC
TRBD1	TRBJ2-5	16	TRBV6-4	.	CASSDPTGLYGETQYF	TGTGCCAGCAGTGACCCGACAGGGCTGTACGGAGAGACCCAGTACTTC
.	TRBJ1-1	13	TRBV4-1	.	CASSHEPNTEAFF	TGCGCCAGCAGCCATGAACCGAACACTGAAGCTTTCTTT
.	TRBJ2-1	17	TRBV4-2	.	CASSLQPAASPYNEQFF	TGTGCCAGCAGCCTCCAACCGGCAGCGTCCCCCTACAATGAGCAGTTCTTC
TRBD1	TRBJ1-5	16	TRBV6-5	.	CASSYPLTGINQPQHF	TGTGCCAGCAGTTACCCCCTGACAGGGATAAATCAGCCCCAGCATTTT
.	TRBJ2-3	16	TRBV15	once	CATSRDFQISTDTQYF	TGTGCCACCAGCAGAGATTTCCAAATCAGCACAGATACGCAGTATTTT
.	TRBJ2-7	15	TRBV11-2	.	CASSLDWSVPYEQYF	TGTGCCAGCAGCTTAGATTGGTCAGTACCCTACGAGCAGTACTTC
.	TRBJ2-3	12	TRBV30	.	CAWSGGGRTQYF	TGTGCCTGGAGCGGTGGTGGAAGGACGCAGTATTTT
TRBD1	TRBJ1-1	14	TRBV10-2	.	CASSQSGGITEAFF	TGCGCCAGCAGTCAATCAGGGGGCATCACTGAAGCTTTCTTT
TRBD1	TRBJ1-1	10	TRBV2	.	CARRGAGAFF	TGTGCCCGCAGGGGGGCGGGGGCTTTCTTT
.	TRBJ2-7	14	TRBV18	.	CASSPPSWSYEQYF	TGTGCCAGCTCACCACCGAGTTGGAGTTACGAGCAGTACTTC
TRBD1	TRBJ2-7	18	TRBV28	.	CASSSGFVGQGVSYEQYF	TGTGCCAGCAGTTCCGGATTCGTAGGACAGGGGGTCTCCTACGAGCAGTACTTC
TRBD2	TRBJ2-1	15	TRBV7-2	once	CASSSTSGVVNEQFF	TGTGCCAGCAGCTCAACTAGCGGGGTGGTCAATGAGCAGTTCTTC
.	TRBJ2-7	12	TRBV5-6	.	CASSLVGTEQYF	TGTGCCAGCAGCTTGGTGGGTACCGAGCAGTACTTC
.	TRBJ1-1	13	TRBV19	few	CASSISENTEAFF	TGTGCCAGTAGTATTTCAGAGAACACTGAAGCTTTCTTT
.	TRBJ2-7	12	TRBV10-3	.	CAISDNPSEQYF	TGTGCCATCAGTGATAATCCTAGCGAGCAGTACTTC
TRBD2	TRBJ2-6	16	TRBV10-3	once	CAISESGGAGANVLTF	TGTGCCATCAGTGAGTCGGGAGGGGCAGGGGCCAACGTCCTGACTTTC
TRBD1	TRBJ1-2	13	TRBV2	.	CAARTGGVYGYTF	TGTGCCGCTCGGACAGGGGGCGTATATGGCTACACCTTC
.	TRBJ1-5	13	TRBV6-5	.	CASSTGSDQPQHF	TGTGCCAGCAGTACCGGGAGCGATCAGCCCCAGCATTTT
TRBD2	TRBJ2-1	15	TRBV6-4	.	CASSDGTSGSDEQFF	TGTGCCAGCAGTGACGGGACTAGCGGGAGCGATGAGCAGTTCTTC
.	TRBJ1-5	15	TRBV6-5	.	CASSYSGDSNQPQHF	TGTGCCAGCAGTTACTCGGGGGATAGCAATCAGCCCCAGCATTTT
.	TRBJ1-2	16	TRBV10-1	.	CASSESTAQGRYGYTF	TGCGCCAGCAGTGAGTCGACGGCACAGGGACGCTATGGCTACACCTTC
.	TRBJ1-1	12	TRBV2	.	CASSSGYTEAFF	TGTGCCAGCAGTTCCGGGTACACTGAAGCTTTCTTT
.	TRBJ2-3	15	TRBV5-1	.	CASSFPGTSTDTQYF	TGCGCCAGCAGCTTCCCCGGGACTAGCACAGATACGCAGTATTTT
.	TRBJ1-5	14	TRBV27	once	CASSSWEGYEPQHF	TGTGCCAGCAGTTCGTGGGAGGGCTATGAGCCCCAGCATTTT
.	TRBJ1-3	13	TRBV10-3	few	CAIRTSSGNTIYF	TGTGCCATCCGGACTAGCTCTGGAAACACCATATATTTT
.	TRBJ1-3	12	TRBV11-2	few	CASSIQGNTIYF	TGTGCCAGCAGCATACAGGGAAACACCATATATTTT
TRBD2	TRBJ2-1	15	TRBV7-6	.	CASSMSGGVDNEQFF	TGTGCCAGCAGCATGAGCGGGGGGGTAGACAATGAGCAGTTCTTC
.	TRBJ2-3	14	TRBV10-2	.	CASSEGEGPDTQYF	TGCGCCAGCAGTGAGGGGGAAGGGCCAGATACGCAGTATTTT
.	TRBJ2-7	14	TRBV2	.	CASTLIRESHEQYF	TGTGCCAGCACATTGATCAGGGAGAGTCACGAGCAGTACTTC
.	TRBJ1-3	15	TRBV6-6	.	CASSYTPGQGNTIYF	TGTGCCAGCAGTTACACCCCCGGACAGGGAAACACCATATATTTT
.	TRBJ1-1	12	TRBV5-6	.	CASSLGPMEAFF	TGTGCCAGCAGCTTAGGACCAATGGAAGCTTTCTTT
.	TRBJ1-2	13	TRBV7-9	.	CASSLAGGYGYTF	TGTGCCAGCAGCTTAGCAGGGGGCTATGGCTACACCTTC
TRBD1	TRBJ2-7	14	TRBV28	.	CASRRTGSSYEQYF	TGTGCCAGCAGAAGGACAGGGAGCTCCTACGAGCAGTACTTC
TRBD2	TRBJ2-1	16	TRBV7-9	.	CASSSLAGVDYNEQFF	TGTGCCAGCAGCTCCCTAGCGGGAGTGGACTACAATGAGCAGTTCTTC